This TCR beta chain was profiled in a study of T cells in Graves' hyperthyroidism and ophthalmopathy. With a duration under 2 months, the hyperthyroidism was newly diagnosed in patients aged 18 to 65. Thyroid ultrasound and orbital computed tomography, with clinical symptoms and serum thyroxine and TRAb, informed diagnoses. This clonotype was observed a handful of times. The germline V gene has CDR1 SGDLS and CDR2 YYNGEE. The V and J ends lost 0 bases and 0 bases, in that order; junction bases with no gene match: 4. The CDR3 runs to 17 residues. The TCR beta CDR3 regions underwent amplification using RNA transcripts as the source. HTBI primers were used for first-round RT-PCR of the TCR CDR3. TCRdb analysed the multiplex PCR reads with MiXCR anew, one entry per CDR3 protein. The sample includes under 650,000 distinct CDR3 sequences, 15% to 20% seen only once; the top ten take around 3.9%.

The source material was blood. The sequence was obtained from a woman in her twenties or thirties with Graves' hyperthyroidism. The chain couples TRBV9 to TRBJ2-2; 8 nucleotides align to TRBD2. The chain's CDR3 is CASSVALAGTNTGELFF. The CDR3 bases are TGTGCCAGCAGCGTAGCTTTAGCGGGAACGAACACCGGGGAGCTGTTTTTT. The entire variable domain, with the rest obtained from reference TRBV9 and TRBJ2-2, is as follows: DSGVTQTPKHLITATGQRVTLRCSPRSGDLSVYWYQQSLDQGLQFLIQYYNGEERAKGNILERFSAQQFPDLHSELNLSSLELGDSALYFCASSVALAGTNTGELFFGEGSRLTVL.